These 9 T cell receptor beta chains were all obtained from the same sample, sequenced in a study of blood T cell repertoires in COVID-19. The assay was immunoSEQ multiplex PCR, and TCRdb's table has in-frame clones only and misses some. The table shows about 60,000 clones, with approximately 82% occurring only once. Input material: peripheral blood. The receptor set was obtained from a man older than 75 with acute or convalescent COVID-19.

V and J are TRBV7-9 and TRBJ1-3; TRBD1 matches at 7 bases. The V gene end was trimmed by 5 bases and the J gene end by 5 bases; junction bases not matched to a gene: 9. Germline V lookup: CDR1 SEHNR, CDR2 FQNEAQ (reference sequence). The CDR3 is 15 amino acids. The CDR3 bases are TGTGCCAGCAGCCCGGAAAGGACAGGCAGAAACACCATATATTTT. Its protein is CASSPERTGRNTIYF. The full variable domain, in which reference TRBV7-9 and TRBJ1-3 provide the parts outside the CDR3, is DTGVSQNPRHKITKRGQNVTFRCDPISEHNRLYWYRQTLGQGPEFLTYFQNEAQLEKSRLLSDRFSAERPKGSFSTLEIQRTEQGDSAMYLCASSPERTGRNTIYFGEGSWLTVV.

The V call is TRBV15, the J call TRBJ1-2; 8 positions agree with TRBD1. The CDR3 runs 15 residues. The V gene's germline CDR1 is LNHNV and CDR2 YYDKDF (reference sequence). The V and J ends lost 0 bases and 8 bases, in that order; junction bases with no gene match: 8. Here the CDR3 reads CATSRDLSRGQGYTF. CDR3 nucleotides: TGTGCCACCAGCAGAGATCTGTCCAGGGGGCAAGGCTACACCTTC. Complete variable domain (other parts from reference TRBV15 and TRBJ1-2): DAMVIQNPRYQVTQFGKPVTLSCSQTLNHNVMYWYQQKSSQAPKLLFHYYDKDFNNEADTPDNFQSRRPNTSFCFLDIRSPGLGDTAMYLCATSRDLSRGQGYTFGSGTRLTVV.

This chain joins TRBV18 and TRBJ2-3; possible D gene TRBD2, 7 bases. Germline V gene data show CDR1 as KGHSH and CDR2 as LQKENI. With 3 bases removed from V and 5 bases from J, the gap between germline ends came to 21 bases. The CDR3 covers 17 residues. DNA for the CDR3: TGTGCCAGCTCACCCTCTCTTCCGGGGGGCGGCGGAGATACGCAGTATTTT. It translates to CASSPSLPGGGGDTQYF.

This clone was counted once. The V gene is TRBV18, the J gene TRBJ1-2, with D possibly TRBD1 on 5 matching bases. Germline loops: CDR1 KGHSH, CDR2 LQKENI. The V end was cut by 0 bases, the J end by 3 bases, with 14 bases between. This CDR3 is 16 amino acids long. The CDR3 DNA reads TGTGCCAGCTCACCACCGCTCCCGGGGGGGGACTATGGCTACACCTTC. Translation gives CASSPPLPGGDYGYTF.

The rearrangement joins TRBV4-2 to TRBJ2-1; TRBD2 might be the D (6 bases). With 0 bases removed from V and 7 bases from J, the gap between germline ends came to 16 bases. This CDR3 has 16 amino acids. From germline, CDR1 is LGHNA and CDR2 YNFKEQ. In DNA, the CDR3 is TGTGCCAGCAGCCAAGATGGGGGGTTATACGGGAATGAGCAGTTCTTC. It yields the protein CASSQDGGLYGNEQFF.

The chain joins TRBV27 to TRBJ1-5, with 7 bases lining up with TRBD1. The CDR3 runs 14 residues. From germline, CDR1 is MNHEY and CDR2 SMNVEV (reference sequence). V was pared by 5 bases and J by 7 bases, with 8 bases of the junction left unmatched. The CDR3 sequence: CASSIQGPKQPQHF. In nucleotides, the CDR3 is TGTGCCAGCAGTATACAGGGGCCGAAACAGCCCCAGCATTTT.

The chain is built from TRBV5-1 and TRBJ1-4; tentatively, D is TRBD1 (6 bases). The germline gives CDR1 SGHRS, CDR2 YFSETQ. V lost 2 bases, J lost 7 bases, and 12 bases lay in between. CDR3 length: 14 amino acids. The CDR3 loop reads CASSLTGFGEKLFF. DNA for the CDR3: TGCGCCAGCAGCTTAACAGGGTTCGGTGAAAAACTGTTTTTT.

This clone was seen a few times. This chain's CDR3 is CASSSHPQVKDTEAFF. CDR3 DNA: TGTGCCAGCAGCTCGCACCCACAGGTAAAGGACACTGAAGCTTTCTTT. The chain is built from TRBV7-6 and TRBJ1-1, with a possible D match to TRBD1 (5 bases). Per the germline V gene, CDR1 is SGHVS and CDR2 is FNYEAQ. The CDR3 loop spans 16 amino acids. Between the trimmed V and J ends, which lost 4 bases and 3 bases, there was a span of 18 bases.

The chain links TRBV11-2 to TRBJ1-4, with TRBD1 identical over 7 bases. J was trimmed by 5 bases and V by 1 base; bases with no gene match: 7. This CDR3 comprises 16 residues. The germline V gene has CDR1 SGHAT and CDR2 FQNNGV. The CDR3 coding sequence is TGTGCCAGCAGCTTAGGGGACAGTTTCCTAAATGAAAAACTGTTTTTT. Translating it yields CASSLGDSFLNEKLFF.